The 20 T cell receptor beta chains below come from one sample, sequenced in a study of molecular identifiers for immune sequencing clone quantification. MiXCR was run by TCRdb on the PCR reads, yielding one entry per CDR3 protein. The repertoire holds approximately 550,000 distinct CDR3 sequences, with about a fifth as singletons. Sequencing input: naive CD8+ T cells from blood, with Jurkat cell RNA spiked in. Stated subset: FACS-sorted CD8+CD4-CCR7+CD45RA+ naive T cells. Every receptor here comes from a human donor in good health. Some libraries in this study had Jurkat cell RNA spiked in.

Notes on this clonotype: A much larger clone differs by one base, so this may be a read error. The V and J genes are TRBV2 and TRBJ2-4; 12 positions agree with TRBD1. The length of the CDR3 is 15 residues. The germline gives CDR1 SNHLY, CDR2 FYNNEI. J gave up 5 bases and V 11 bases, and 10 bases lay outside the gene matches. As DNA, the CDR3 is TGTGCCGGCATGCCGGGACAGGGGGCGGAAAACATTCAGTACTTC. Translated: CAGMPGQGAENIQYF. Together with reference TRBV2 and TRBJ2-4, the CDR3 gives the full variable domain: EPEVTQTPSHQVTQMGQEVILRCVPISNHLYFYWYRQILGQKVEFLVSFYNNEISEKSEIFDDQFSVERPDGSNFTLKIRSTKLEDSAMYFCAGMPGQGAENIQYFGAGTRLSVL.

With regard to this clonotype: A read error is possible here, since a much larger clone lies one base away. CDR3 region: CASNNRYTDTRYF. DNA for the CDR3: TGTGCCAGCAATAACAGATACACAGATACGCGGTATTTT. The rearrangement uses TRBV2 and TRBJ2-3; no clear D. The germline gives CDR1 SNHLY, CDR2 FYNNEI. The CDR3 loop spans 13 amino acids.

This clonotype came up a few times. This rearrangement joins TRBV28 to TRBJ1-5; 7 nucleotides match TRBD1. The V segment lost 3 bases and the J segment 6 bases; nucleotides outside the gene matches: 11. The CDR3 is made up of 16 amino acids. The germline V gene encodes CDR1 MDHEN and CDR2 SYDVKM. The CDR3 is CASSFRGRGYVQPQHF. In nucleotides, the CDR3 is TGTGCCAGCAGTTTTCGGGGCAGGGGGTATGTTCAGCCCCAGCATTTT.

As to this clonotype: This clone may be a read error of a much larger clone one base away. The conserved final phenylalanine or tryptophan is absent from the CDR3, which likely points to a read error. This chain links TRBV7-9 with TRBJ1-4; D is undetermined. The V and J ends lost 1 base and 14 bases respectively, with 14 bases between them. CDR1 is SEHNR and CDR2 is FQNEAQ in the germline V gene (reference sequence). The CDR3 has 13 residues. The CDR3 DNA reads TGTGCCAGCAGCTTAGTAACCCAGCAAATGCTGTTTCTT. It translates to CASSLVTQQMLFL.

Here the CDR3 reads CASSANTGTGALSGANVLTF. The CDR3 nucleotides are TGTGCCAGCAGCGCAAACACCGGGACAGGGGCTCTATCTGGGGCCAACGTCCTGACTTTC. The chain recombines TRBV9 with TRBJ2-6; 10 nucleotides match TRBD1. The CDR3 totals 20 residues. After removal of 3 bases from V and 1 base from J, the junction contained 13 bases not matched to a gene. Germline loops: CDR1 SGDLS, CDR2 YYNGEE.

This chain connects TRBV30 to TRBJ2-1; possibly TRBD1 for D (5 bases). V lost 6 bases to trimming and J lost 0 bases, with 9 bases between them. This CDR3 contains 13 residues. Germline assignment: CDR1 GTSNPN and CDR2 SVGIG (reference sequence). CDR3: CACATDSYNEQFF. The CDR3 coding sequence is TGTGCCTGTGCGACAGACTCCTACAATGAGCAGTTCTTC.

This clonotype was seen more than once but under ten times. CDR3 loop: CASTRTGGISDTGELFF. As DNA, the CDR3 is TGTGCCAGCACCCGGACAGGGGGCATTTCGGACACCGGGGAGCTGTTTTTT. V usage is TRBV14 and J usage is TRBJ2-2; 11 bases are shared with TRBD1. The CDR3 extends over 17 amino acids. Unmatched junction bases numbered 10, after V lost 7 bases and J lost 3 bases. The V gene's germline CDR1 is SGHDN and CDR2 FVKESK.

This clonotype was seen at least ten times. The J gene is TRBJ1-5, the V gene TRBV12-3 or TRBV12-4; TRBD1 might be the D (5 bases). The CDR3 spans 15 residues. Trimming took off 7 bases at V and 5 bases at J, with 18 bases between the two ends. The CDR3 sequence is CASTLLTGEDQPQHF. The CDR3, as DNA: TGTGCCAGCACCCTCTTGACGGGGGAAGATCAGCCCCAGCATTTT.

There are many counts of this clonotype. The J gene is TRBJ2-1, the V gene TRBV19; a weak D match, TRBD1 (5 bases). This CDR3 has 13 residues. The germline V and J ends were trimmed by 5 bases and 4 bases, with 9 bases remaining between them. Per the germline V gene, CDR1 is LNHDA and CDR2 is SQIVND (reference sequence). The DNA of the CDR3 is TGTGCCAGTAGTGCCACAGGTTACAATGAGCAGTTCTTC. This codes for CASSATGYNEQFF.

This chain joins TRBV6-2 or TRBV6-3 and TRBJ2-7, with 8 bases identical to TRBD1. The CDR3 is 16 residues long. Germline CDR1 and CDR2: MNHEY and SVGEGT. The V gene end was trimmed by 0 bases and the J gene end by 0 bases; junction bases not matched to a gene: 4. The DNA of the CDR3 is TGTGCCAGCAGTTACTCGGGGGACAGGAGCTCCTACGAGCAGTACTTC. It encodes CASSYSGDRSSYEQYF.

The gene calls are TRBV7-8 and TRBJ2-5; possible D gene TRBD1, 6 bases. The CDR3 extends over 16 amino acids. Deletions cut 5 bases from V and 9 bases from J, with 25 bases between. Germline assignment: CDR1 SGHVS and CDR2 FQNEAQ. CDR3 nucleotides: TGTGCCAGCAGCCCCCCGAGGGGGATCCCAAACTGGGCCCAGTACTTC. It translates to CASSPPRGIPNWAQYF. The variable domain in full, completed from reference TRBV7-8 and TRBJ2-5, reads GAGVSQSPRYKVAKRGQDVALRCDPISGHVSLFWYQQALGQGPEFLTYFQNEAQLDKSGLPSDRFFAERPEGSVSTLKIQRTQQEDSAVYLCASSPPRGIPNWAQYFGPGTRLLVL.

The chain couples TRBV4-3 to TRBJ1-3; maybe TRBD1 (5 bases). V lost 0 bases and J lost 8, with 8 bases in between. Germline V lookup: CDR1 LGHNA, CDR2 YSLEER. The CDR3 has 13 residues. The CDR3 nucleotides read TGCGCCAGCAGCCAAGATCAAGGGGACACCATATATTTT. Its translation: CASSQDQGDTIYF.

The J gene is TRBJ1-5, the V gene TRBV11-2; the D is unclear. Trimming left V 0 bases short and J 1 base short, with 10 bases between. The CDR3 length is 16 residues. The V gene's germline CDR1 is SGHAT and CDR2 FQNNGV. CDR3 amino acids: CASSLDGSFSNQPQHF. The CDR3 DNA follows: TGTGCCAGCAGCTTAGACGGCAGCTTCAGCAATCAGCCCCAGCATTTT. Full variable domain (remainder filled in from reference TRBV11-2 and TRBJ1-5): EAGVAQSPRYKIIEKRQSVAFWCNPISGHATLYWYQQILGQGPKLLIQFQNNGVVDDSQLPKDRFSAERLKGVDSTLKIQPAKLEDSAVYLCASSLDGSFSNQPQHFGDGTRLSIL.

The sample holds many counts of this clonotype. J is TRBJ2-1 and V is TRBV20-1; D is tentatively TRBD1 or TRBD2 (5 bases each). The CDR3 spans 14 residues. Germline CDR1 reads DFQATT; CDR2 reads SNEGSKA (reference sequence). Deletions cut 0 bases from V and 7 bases from J, with 13 bases between. CDR3 loop: CSARDVLEGNEQFF. In DNA, the CDR3 is TGCAGTGCTAGAGATGTACTAGAGGGGAATGAGCAGTTCTTC.

The chain has TRBV7-9 and TRBJ2-3; D ambiguous. CDR1 SEHNR and CDR2 FQNEAQ come from the germline V gene (reference sequence). The CDR3 spans 15 residues. The V gene lost 1 base and the J gene lost 0 bases, with 8 bases spanning the gap. CDR3 residues: CASSLVESSTDTQYF. CDR3 DNA sequence: TGTGCCAGCAGCTTAGTAGAGAGTAGCACAGATACGCAGTATTTT.

V gene TRBV10-3 combines with J gene TRBJ2-7; 8 nucleotides match TRBD2. After removal of 4 bases from V and 5 bases from J, the junction contained 7 bases not matched to a gene. This CDR3 has 14 residues. The germline CDR1 and CDR2 sequences are ENHRY and SYGVKD. The CDR3 coding sequence is TGTGCCATCAGTGCTGCGGCGGGGGGCGACGAGCAGTACTTC. Protein: CAISAAAGGDEQYF.

Worth noting for this clonotype: This clone may be a read error of a much larger clone one base away. The V gene is TRBV12-5, the J gene TRBJ1-4; 7 nucleotides line up with TRBD1. The CDR3 extends over 16 amino acids. In germline, CDR1 is LGHNT, CDR2 FRNRAP. DNA for the CDR3: TGTGCTAGTGGTTTGTTTACCGGGACAGAGAATGAAAAACTGTCTTTT. Translated: CASGLFTGTENEKLSF.

This clonotype appeared a few times. The chain employs TRBV25-1 and TRBJ1-1, with unresolved D. CDR3 length equals 15 residues. V was clipped by 4 bases and J by 0 bases, with 12 bases between them. The germline V gene encodes CDR1 MGHDK and CDR2 SYGVNS. The CDR3 protein is CASSVNSPMNTEAFF. In nucleotides, the CDR3 is TGTGCCAGCAGTGTCAACAGCCCAATGAACACTGAAGCTTTCTTT. The variable domain in full, completed from reference TRBV25-1 and TRBJ1-1, reads EADIYQTPRYLVIGTGKKITLECSQTMGHDKMYWYQQDPGMELHLIHYSYGVNSTEKGDLSSESTVSRIRTEHFPLTLESARPSHTSQYLCASSVNSPMNTEAFFGQGTRLTVV.

This clonotype was picked up a small number of times. The chain recombines TRBV12-3 or TRBV12-4 with TRBJ1-1, with no clear D. The V end was cut by 6 bases, the J end by 0 bases, with 8 bases between. This CDR3 is built from 13 residues. CDR3 residues: CASSRYMNTEAFF. The CDR3 DNA follows: TGTGCCAGCAGCCGGTATATGAACACTGAAGCTTTCTTT.

The chain uses TRBV19 and TRBJ2-3; 9 bases fit TRBD2. This CDR3 contains 18 residues. In germline, CDR1 is LNHDA, CDR2 SQIVND (reference sequence). J gave up 4 bases and V 7 bases, and 18 bases lay outside the gene matches. The CDR3 nucleotides read TGTGCCAGTACGCACACTCCCTGGGCGGGAGGGCCCCCAGATACGCAGTATTTT. Amino acid sequence: CASTHTPWAGGPPDTQYF.